Sequencing of this T cell receptor (beta chain) was carried out in a study of long-term antiretroviral therapy in people with HIV. Turning to the study itself: Earliest sampling preceded the 2015 immediate-ART recommendation by about a decade. Study results and limitations: HIV repertoires spanned narrower CDR3 length ranges than controls.

V was pared by 5 bases and J by 2 bases, with 16 bases between. The germline CDR1 and CDR2 sequences are SSHAT and FNYEAQ (reference sequence). CDR3 length equals 15 residues. In the case of this clone: Its specificity is unknown.

The assay used was immunoSEQ (version v3.0), run at survey level. Profiled with immunoSEQ multiplex PCR; TCRdb holds only in-frame clones, not every one. The sample lists 13,000 or so clones, 80% occurring once. The chain recombines TRBV7-7 with TRBJ2-7; a possible D gene is TRBD2 (6 bases). This sample comprised unsorted PBMCs, obtained 3.2 years before starting antiretroviral therapy. The clonotype comes from a man aged 40-49 years with HIV. The CDR3: CASSQQRGTAYEQYF. CDR3 nucleotides: TGTGCCAGCAGCCAGCAACGGGGGACCGCCTACGAGCAGTACTTC.